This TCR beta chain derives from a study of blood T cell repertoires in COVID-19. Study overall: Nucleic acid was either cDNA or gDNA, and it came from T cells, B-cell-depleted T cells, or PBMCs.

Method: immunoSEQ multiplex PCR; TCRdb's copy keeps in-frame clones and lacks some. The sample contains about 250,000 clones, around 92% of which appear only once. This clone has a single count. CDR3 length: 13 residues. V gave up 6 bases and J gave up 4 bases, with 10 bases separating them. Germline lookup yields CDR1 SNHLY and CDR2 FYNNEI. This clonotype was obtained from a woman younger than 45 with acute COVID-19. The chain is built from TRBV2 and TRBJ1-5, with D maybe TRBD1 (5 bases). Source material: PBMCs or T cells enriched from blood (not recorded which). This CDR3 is CASRGRSNQPQHF. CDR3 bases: TGTGCCAGCAGGGGGCGGTCAAATCAGCCCCAGCATTTT.